The rows below give T cell receptor beta chains drawn from one sample of a study of blood T cell repertoires in COVID-19. The data were produced by immunoSEQ multiplex PCR, yet TCRdb's version contains in-frame clones alone and is incomplete. The data hold about 110,000 clones, with around 86% observed a single time. Specimen: peripheral blood. The receptors shown here come from a man aged 35 to 55 with acute or convalescent COVID-19. Each CDR3 is given with its conserved first and last residue. Each record gives: J gene, D gene, clone size, V gene, CDR3 DNA, CDR3 protein. The D gene is left open where the match is weak. A row's size may be missing; if present it is once, few, many or a size class.

>TRBJ1-2|TRBD1|NA|TRBV14
TGTGCCAGCAGCCGTGACAGGGACCACTATGGCTACACCTTC
CASSRDRDHYGYTF
>TRBJ1-2|NA|NA|TRBV5-6
TGTGCCAGCAGCTTGGGGGAGATGGGGGCTGGCTACACCTTC
CASSLGEMGAGYTF
>TRBJ2-2|TRBD1|NA|TRBV27
TGTGCCAGCAGTTCCCGCCCGGGACAGGGGGCGGGGGAGCTGTTTTTT
CASSSRPGQGAGELFF
>TRBJ2-7|NA|NA|TRBV15
TGTGCCACCAGCGGGACATCGCACCCCACCCGCGAGCAGTACTTC
CATSGTSHPTREQYF
>TRBJ2-2|NA|NA|TRBV12-5
TGTGCTAGTGCAACAGGGACCACCGGGGAGCTGTTTTTT
CASATGTTGELFF
>TRBJ1-2|TRBD1|NA|TRBV7-9
TGTGCCAGCAGCTTACATACAGGGGGCGTTGGCTACACCTTC
CASSLHTGGVGYTF
>TRBJ1-2|NA|NA|TRBV19
TGTGCCAGTAGTCCCCCGGGAGGAGGCTACACCTTC
CASSPPGGGYTF
>TRBJ2-2|NA|NA|TRBV27
TGTGCCAGCAGTGGGTTAGGAAACAGGGTAGGAGACACCGGGGAGCTGTTTTTT
CASSGLGNRVGDTGELFF
>TRBJ2-2|NA|NA|TRBV5-1
TGCGCCAGCAGCTCCCGGGATCAACGAACCGGGGAGCTGTTTTTT
CASSSRDQRTGELFF
>TRBJ1-4|NA|NA|TRBV6-5
TGTGCCAGCAGTTACGCCGGACAGCCTAATGAAAAACTGTTTTTT
CASSYAGQPNEKLFF
>TRBJ2-7|NA|few|TRBV29-1
TGCAGCGTTCTTCAGGGGACCGGGTTTGGTTCCTCCTACGAGCAGTACTTC
CSVLQGTGFGSSYEQYF
>TRBJ1-5|NA|NA|TRBV6-5
TGTGCCAGCAACAACAGGGTTGGGAGTCAGCCCCAGCATTTT
CASNNRVGSQPQHF
>TRBJ2-7|NA|NA|TRBV6-6
TGTGCCAGCAGTTACTCAGGGGACACCTACGAGCAGTACTTC
CASSYSGDTYEQYF
>TRBJ1-6|NA|NA|TRBV9
TGTGCCAGCAGCCCCCGGGAAACTAATTCACCCCTCCACTTT
CASSPRETNSPLHF
>TRBJ2-1|NA|once|TRBV4-3
TGCGCCAGCAGCCAAGGAAAGACAGGGCCGGGGGATGAGCAGTTCTTC
CASSQGKTGPGDEQFF
>TRBJ2-1|NA|NA|TRBV7-6
TGTGCCAGCACCAAGGGTCCAGGGGCTCACAATGAGCAGTTCTTC
CASTKGPGAHNEQFF
>TRBJ1-3|NA|NA|TRBV19
TGTGCCAGTAGTATTCTCTCTGGAAACACCATATATTTT
CASSILSGNTIYF
>TRBJ2-1|NA|NA|TRBV20-1
TGCAGTGCTAGTCCTCCCGGGACATACATATACAATGAGCAGTTCTTC
CSASPPGTYIYNEQFF
>TRBJ2-6|NA|NA|TRBV5-1
TGCGCCAGCAGTCCCTCAGGGGAAGTCTCTGGGGCCAACGTCCTGACTTTC
CASSPSGEVSGANVLTF
>TRBJ2-1|NA|NA|TRBV5-1
TGCGCCAGCAGCTTTTCAGGGGGGTCCAATGAGCAGTTCTTC
CASSFSGGSNEQFF
>TRBJ1-5|NA|NA|TRBV30
TGTGCCTGGAGTGTGGGGGCGGGTAATCAGCCCCAGCATTTT
CAWSVGAGNQPQHF
>TRBJ1-5|NA|few|TRBV5-1
TGCGCCAGCAGCTTCGGGGAACGGAATCAGCCCCAGCATTTT
CASSFGERNQPQHF
>TRBJ1-2|TRBD1|once|TRBV19
TGTGCCAGTAGTCGGCTCGGGACAGGGCCCGATGGCTACACCTTC
CASSRLGTGPDGYTF
>TRBJ1-1|NA|NA|TRBV5-1
TGCGCCAGCAGCTCCTCCCCGACGGCTAGGACTGAAGCTTTCTTT
CASSSSPTARTEAFF
>TRBJ2-1|TRBD2|NA|TRBV2
TGTGCCAGCAGCCTACGGACTAGCGGGAGCGGGGAGCAGTTCTTC
CASSLRTSGSGEQFF
>TRBJ1-1|NA|NA|TRBV7-9
TGTGCCAGCAGCATTAGCGGGGGGCGCGGGACTGAAGCTTTCTTT
CASSISGGRGTEAFF
>TRBJ1-2|TRBD1|NA|TRBV19
TGTGCCAGTAGTCCCGGGACAGATAACTATGGCTACACCTTC
CASSPGTDNYGYTF
>TRBJ1-3|TRBD1|NA|TRBV12-5
TGTGCTAGTGGTATCCGGACAGGGAGCTCTGGAAACACCATATATTTT
CASGIRTGSSGNTIYF
>TRBJ1-1|NA|NA|TRBV29-1
TGCAGCGTCCCCAGGGGCGACACTGAAGCTTTCTTT
CSVPRGDTEAFF
>TRBJ1-4|TRBD1|NA|TRBV7-9
TGTGCCAGCAGCCGCGGCGGGACAGGGGGCGGGAATGAAAAACTGTTTTTT
CASSRGGTGGGNEKLFF
>TRBJ1-2|NA|NA|TRBV18
TGTGCCAGCTCACCACCGTACGGCAGGGTGGACGGCTACACCTTC
CASSPPYGRVDGYTF
>TRBJ2-7|NA|NA|TRBV6-6
TGTGCCAGCAGTTACTCGATATCCGGGTCGGGCGAGCAGTACTTC
CASSYSISGSGEQYF
>TRBJ2-7|NA|NA|TRBV6-6
TGTGCCAGCAGTTACTCTCGTTCTGGGCGAACCTACGAGCAGTACTTC
CASSYSRSGRTYEQYF
>TRBJ2-1|NA|NA|TRBV30
TGTGCCTGGAGCCCCACAGAGTACAATGAGCAGTTCTTC
CAWSPTEYNEQFF
>TRBJ1-1|NA|NA|TRBV19
TGTGCCAGTAGTACCTCCGGGGGGAGCACTGAAGCTTTCTTT
CASSTSGGSTEAFF
>TRBJ1-6|TRBD1|NA|TRBV30
TGTGCCTGGACCCGGGACAGGGTCCCACCCCTCCACTTT
CAWTRDRVPPLHF
>TRBJ2-1|NA|NA|TRBV19
TGTGCCAGTAGTGGCTCAGGGGCGGGCTACAATGAGCAGTTCTTC
CASSGSGAGYNEQFF
>TRBJ1-2|NA|NA|TRBV5-1
TGCGCCAGCAGCTTGAACAGGGATGGCTACACCTTC
CASSLNRDGYTF
>TRBJ2-7|TRBD2|NA|TRBV6-4
TGTGCCAGCAGTGTAGAAGCGGGGGCAACCTACGAGCAGTACTTC
CASSVEAGATYEQYF
>TRBJ2-3|TRBD1|NA|TRBV5-1
TGCGCCAGCAGCTTGGGGGGACAGGGTAGAGATACGCAGTATTTT
CASSLGGQGRDTQYF
>TRBJ1-3|NA|NA|TRBV3-1/TRBV3-2
TGTGCCAGCAGCCAGGCCAGGCTCTCTGGAAACACCATATATTTT
CASSQARLSGNTIYF
>TRBJ1-2|NA|NA|TRBV14
TGTGCCAGCAGCGTTCAGGGGCCGAGGGGTGGCTACACCTTC
CASSVQGPRGGYTF
>TRBJ1-2|TRBD1|NA|TRBV5-1
TGCGCCAGCAGCTTAGACCGACAGGGCCATGGCTACACCTTC
CASSLDRQGHGYTF
>TRBJ1-1|NA|NA|TRBV6-6
TGTGCCAGCAGTTACGACAGAATCTACACTGAAGCTTTCTTT
CASSYDRIYTEAFF
>TRBJ1-2|NA|NA|TRBV30
TGTGCCTGGAGCTCAGGGACATTCTATGGCTACACCTTC
CAWSSGTFYGYTF
>TRBJ1-2|NA|NA|TRBV4-3
TGCGCCAGCAGCCAAGAGGTCAACTACTATGGCTACACCTTC
CASSQEVNYYGYTF